Following are 8 T cell receptor beta chains from one sample sequenced in a study of response to subunit inactivated influenza vaccine. TCRdb analysed the RT-PCR reads with MiXCR anew, one entry per CDR3 protein. This sample carries around 470,000 distinct CDR3 sequences, roughly 7.6% of them seen once, and the ten largest clones take around 12%. The specimen was PBMCs from blood, collected roughly 24 months after vaccination. The receptor source for this set is a man aged 50-75 years who received an inactivated influenza vaccine.

J is TRBJ2-1 and V is TRBV7-9; the match to TRBD2 covers 12 bases. CDR3 size: 16 residues. J gave up 7 bases and V 5 bases, and 9 bases lay outside the gene matches. Germline loops: CDR1 SEHNR, CDR2 FQNEAQ (reference sequence). This CDR3 reads CASSTTSGRFRNEQFF. The CDR3 coding sequence is TGTGCCAGCAGCACAACTAGCGGGAGGTTTAGAAATGAGCAGTTCTTC.

This clonotype was seen many times. V is TRBV20-1 and J is TRBJ2-1; 7 nucleotides line up with TRBD1. V lost 7 bases to trimming and J lost 3 bases; unmatched junction nucleotides: 3. The length of the CDR3 is 12 residues. The germline V gene encodes CDR1 DFQATT and CDR2 SNEGSKA (reference sequence). CDR3 amino acids: CSGQGRYNEQFF. CDR3 nucleotide sequence: TGCAGTGGACAGGGCCGCTACAATGAGCAGTTCTTC.

This clonotype came up a few times. This chain links TRBV20-1 with TRBJ2-5; 12 bases are a match to TRBD2. This CDR3 comprises 15 residues. V was clipped by 3 bases and J by 3 bases; unmatched bases: 5. Germline V gene sequence: CDR1 DFQATT, CDR2 SNEGSKA (reference sequence). The CDR3 DNA reads TGCAGTGCTAGCATACGGACTAGCGGGGAAGAGACCCAGTACTTC. It is translated as CSASIRTSGEETQYF.

This clonotype was counted only a few times. V gene TRBV11-2 combines with J gene TRBJ2-5; 8 nucleotides match TRBD1. The CDR3 has 14 amino acids. Germline lookup yields CDR1 SGHAT and CDR2 FQNNGV. J was trimmed by 7 bases and V by 6 bases; bases with no gene match: 10. CDR3 residues: CASSSGTGRGTQYF. The CDR3 DNA is TGTGCCAGCAGTTCCGGGACAGGTCGGGGGACCCAGTACTTC.

The gene calls are TRBV28 and TRBJ1-5; possible D gene TRBD1, 6 bases. The V gene lost 6 bases and the J gene lost 1 base, with 13 bases spanning the gap. There are 15 residues in the CDR3. Germline V gene lookup returns CDR1 MDHEN and CDR2 SYDVKM. The CDR3 spells CASSYQGKSNQPQHF. The DNA of the CDR3 is TGTGCCAGCAGCTATCAGGGGAAAAGCAATCAGCCCCAGCATTTT.

The sample holds many counts of this clonotype. V is TRBV20-1 and J is TRBJ2-3, with 11 nucleotides matching TRBD2. The CDR3 sequence is 14 residues long. Germline CDR1 is DFQATT and CDR2 is SNEGSKA (reference sequence). The junction had 4 bases not matched to a gene; V was cut back by 7 bases and J by 1 base. Here the CDR3 reads CSVEGLAGTDTQYF. The CDR3 DNA reads as TGCAGTGTTGAGGGACTAGCGGGCACAGATACGCAGTATTTT.

This clonotype came up a few times. This rearrangement joins TRBV5-4 to TRBJ2-7; D remains unclear. CDR3 length: 16 residues. Germline assignment: CDR1 SGHNT and CDR2 YYREEE (reference sequence). V dropped 0 bases and J dropped 0 bases, with 13 bases sitting between them. The CDR3 loop reads CASSLVGRWNSYEQYF. The CDR3 DNA reads as TGTGCCAGCAGCTTGGTAGGACGCTGGAACTCCTACGAGCAGTACTTC.

The chain combines TRBV7-2 with TRBJ2-7; a weak D match, TRBD2 (5 bases). CDR1 is SGHTA and CDR2 is FQGNSA in the germline V gene. The CDR3 covers 15 residues. Trimming pared 1 base from V and 1 base from J, leaving 11 bases between. The CDR3 protein is CASSLGPGNSYEQYF. CDR3 bases: TGTGCCAGCAGCTTAGGGCCGGGGAATTCCTACGAGCAGTACTTC.